The 20 T cell receptor beta chains below all came from one sample that was sequenced in a study of shared clonotypes between healthy human individuals. Terminally differentiated effector memory CD45RA+ cells were left out of the naive CD8 fraction, which was CD45RO-negative and positively selected for CCR7. Generated by immunoSEQ multiplex PCR, the TCRdb table keeps only in-frame clones and is missing some. There are roughly 770,000 clones in the sample; roughly 96% occur only once, and roughly 0.23% lies in the top ten. Sample: naive CD8+ T cells sorted from blood. The origin of the receptors is a young man in good health.

Details on this clone: The sample holds other DNA sequences that translate to the same CDR3. The genes are TRBV5-1 and TRBJ2-1; no clear D. V lost 4 bases to trimming and J lost 0 bases, with 8 bases between them. The germline V gene encodes CDR1 SGHRS and CDR2 YFSETQ. The CDR3 runs 14 residues. The CDR3 coding sequence is TGCGCCAGCAGCCTCCGGAGCTCCTACAATGAGCAGTTCTTC. This gives the protein CASSLRSSYNEQFF. The full variable domain, with the rest looked up from reference TRBV5-1 and TRBJ2-1, is KAGVTQTPRYLIKTRGQQVTLSCSPISGHRSVSWYQQTPGQGLQFLFEYFSETQRNKGNFPGRFSGRQFSNSRSEMNVSTLELGDSALYLCASSLRSSYNEQFFGPGTRLTVL.

This clone was seen just once. V and J are TRBV2 and TRBJ2-5; TRBD1 agrees at 12 bases. Per the germline V gene, CDR1 is SNHLY and CDR2 is FYNNEI. The CDR3 totals 16 residues. V lost 7 bases to trimming and J lost 2 bases; unmatched junction nucleotides: 8. CDR3 in amino acids: CASTARGQGAQETQYF. The CDR3 DNA sequence: TGTGCCAGCACCGCGCGGGGACAGGGGGCACAAGAGACCCAGTACTTC.

This clone was seen just once. J is TRBJ2-1 and V is TRBV7-9; D may correspond to TRBD1 or TRBD2 (6 bases each). V was cut by 0 bases and J by 12 bases, with 21 bases left in between. The V gene's germline CDR1 is SEHNR and CDR2 FQNEAQ (reference sequence). This CDR3 comprises 16 residues. The CDR3 region is CASSLAELSGAGRQFF. The CDR3 DNA is TGTGCCAGCAGCTTAGCGGAACTATCAGGGGCGGGGAGGCAGTTCTTC.

The genes are TRBV7-6 and TRBJ1-2; 10 positions agree with TRBD1. Per germline, CDR1 SGHVS and CDR2 FNYEAQ. Unmatched junction bases numbered 13, after V lost 6 bases and J lost 3 bases. The CDR3 extends over 17 amino acids. The CDR3 DNA follows: TGTGCCAGCAGTGAAGACAGGGGGCTGCCTGGGGACTATGGCTACACCTTC. Translation: CASSEDRGLPGDYGYTF.

This clone was detected only a few times. The chain combines TRBV5-8 with TRBJ2-1; D is unresolved. Trimming left V 1 base short and J 6 bases short, with 8 bases between. Germline CDR1 SGHTS, CDR2 YDEGEE. CDR3 length equals 13 residues. In DNA, the CDR3 is TGTGCCAGCAGCTTGCTTGCTAGCAATGAGCAGTTCTTC. Translation: CASSLLASNEQFF.

V usage is TRBV5-1 and J usage is TRBJ2-2, with D tentatively TRBD1 (6 bases). The CDR3 is 14 amino acids. The ends were cut back, 7 bases at V and 2 bases at J, with 12 bases in the middle. From germline, CDR1 is SGHRS and CDR2 YFSETQ. This chain's CDR3 is CASGRQDNTGELFF. CDR3 coding DNA: TGCGCCAGCGGGCGACAGGACAACACCGGGGAGCTGTTTTTT.

The rearrangement uses TRBV6-6 and TRBJ2-1; D is perhaps TRBD1 (7 bases). Between the trimmed V and J ends, which lost 0 bases and 6 bases, there was a span of 15 bases. The germline CDR1 and CDR2 sequences are MNHNY and SVGAGI (reference sequence). The CDR3 sequence is 16 residues long. CDR3 DNA: TGTGCCAGCAGTTACTCGTTGGAGGGGGCTGGCAATGAGCAGTTCTTC. This codes for CASSYSLEGAGNEQFF.

The chain uses TRBV7-9 and TRBJ1-4; 7 nucleotides line up with TRBD1. The length of the CDR3 is 18 residues. Germline values: CDR1 SEHNR, CDR2 FQNEAQ (reference sequence). V was pared by 5 bases and J by 0 bases, with 12 bases of the junction left unmatched. The CDR3 DNA sequence: TGTGCCAGCAGCCAGCAACCGGGACAGACTGCAACTAATGAAAAACTGTTTTTT. Translated: CASSQQPGQTATNEKLFF. Filled out from reference TRBV7-9 and TRBJ1-4, the complete variable domain reads DTGVSQNPRHKITKRGQNVTFRCDPISEHNRLYWYRQTLGQGPEFLTYFQNEAQLEKSRLLSDRFSAERPKGSFSTLEIQRTEQGDSAMYLCASSQQPGQTATNEKLFFGSGTQLSVL.

This CDR3 is CASSSPWAGPEQYF. For the CDR3, the DNA is TGTGCCAGCAGCTCGCCCTGGGCAGGCCCTGAGCAGTACTTC. J is TRBJ2-7 and V is TRBV7-9; no reliable D call. From germline, CDR1 is SEHNR and CDR2 FQNEAQ (reference sequence). V gave up 4 bases and J gave up 7 bases, with 17 bases separating them. This CDR3 has 14 amino acids.

V usage is TRBV19 and J usage is TRBJ2-2, with 11 nucleotides matching TRBD2. Per the germline V gene, CDR1 is LNHDA and CDR2 is SQIVND (reference sequence). The CDR3 is 18 residues long. V shed 7 bases, J shed 2 bases, and the junction held 12 bases outside the gene matches. CDR3 sequence reads: CASTSLRTSGYNTGELFF. CDR3 coding DNA: TGTGCCAGTACCTCCCTCAGGACTAGCGGGTACAACACCGGGGAGCTGTTTTTT.

This sequence joins TRBV7-3 and TRBJ2-1, with 8 bases that match TRBD1. The CDR3 covers 17 residues. V lost 4 bases to trimming and J lost 7 bases; unmatched junction nucleotides: 15. Germline values: CDR1 SGHTA, CDR2 FQGTGA. The CDR3 sequence is CASSSTGTGLKSNEQFF. The CDR3 DNA sequence: TGTGCCAGCAGCTCCACAGGGACAGGCCTTAAATCGAATGAGCAGTTCTTC.

The rearrangement uses TRBV29-1 and TRBJ2-3; tentatively, D is TRBD1 (6 bases). In germline, CDR1 is SQVTM, CDR2 ANQGSEA. This CDR3 region has 15 residues. Trimming left V 2 bases short and J 3 bases short, with 15 bases between. CDR3 in DNA: TGCAGCGTTGAACCACAGGGTTGGGAGACAGATACGCAGTATTTT. Protein sequence: CSVEPQGWETDTQYF.

This clone was observed a handful of times. The chain has TRBV6-5 and TRBJ2-7, with D perhaps given as TRBD1 or TRBD2 (5 bases each). Germline V lookup: CDR1 MNHEY, CDR2 SVGAGI. The CDR3 is 13 residues long. Trimming took 1 base from V and 7 from J, leaving 11 bases between them. CDR3 residues: CASSYLDTREQYF. The CDR3 DNA reads TGTGCCAGCAGTTACTTGGACACTAGGGAGCAGTACTTC.

The chain joins TRBV19 to TRBJ2-1; D unclear. The ends were cut back, 4 bases at V and 0 bases at J, with 13 bases in the middle. Germline V gene data show CDR1 as LNHDA and CDR2 as SQIVND (reference sequence). This CDR3 has 16 residues. The CDR3, as DNA: TGTGCCAGTAGTACCGAGTATTGGAGCTCCTACAATGAGCAGTTCTTC. This gives the protein CASSTEYWSSYNEQFF.

The rearrangement links TRBV7-3 to TRBJ2-3; 7 positions agree with TRBD2. The CDR3 consists of 14 residues. V shed 5 bases, J shed 1 base, and the junction held 3 bases outside the gene matches. Germline V lookup: CDR1 SGHTA, CDR2 FQGTGA. The CDR3, as DNA: TGTGCCAGCAGCCTAGCGGTCCGCACAGATACGCAGTATTTT. It translates to CASSLAVRTDTQYF.

V gene TRBV7-9 combines with J gene TRBJ1-1; D perhaps matches TRBD1 (6 bases). V lost 5 bases, J lost 0 bases, and 19 bases lay in between. CDR3 length: 17 amino acids. Per the germline V gene, CDR1 is SEHNR and CDR2 is FQNEAQ (reference sequence). The DNA of the CDR3 is TGTGCCAGCAGCCCCTGGGGACAAGGGAGGATGAACACTGAAGCTTTCTTT. Encoded protein: CASSPWGQGRMNTEAFF.

V and J are TRBV4-1 and TRBJ1-5; 9 bases line up with TRBD1. Losses at the gene ends were 4 bases for V and 7 bases for J; bases not matched to a gene: 5. Germline V gene data show CDR1 as MGHRA and CDR2 as YSYEKL. The length of the CDR3 is 14 residues. The CDR3 region is CASSRGTGSQPQHF. As DNA, the CDR3 is TGCGCCAGCAGCCGAGGGACAGGGAGCCAGCCCCAGCATTTT.

The chain recombines TRBV18 with TRBJ2-3; possible D gene TRBD1, 5 bases. Between the trimmed V and J ends, which lost 0 bases and 0 bases, there was a span of 10 bases. Germline V gene data show CDR1 as KGHSH and CDR2 as LQKENI. The CDR3 runs to 16 residues. The CDR3 loop is CASSPPIDRSTDTQYF. CDR3 DNA sequence: TGTGCCAGCTCACCACCTATAGACAGAAGCACAGATACGCAGTATTTT.

The V call is TRBV11-2, the J call TRBJ2-7; TRBD1 aligns across 8 bases. There are 14 residues in the CDR3. The germline CDR1 and CDR2 sequences are SGHAT and FQNNGV. Germline trimming cut 3 bases from V and 2 bases from J; bases unmatched to any gene: 3. CDR3 loop: CASSFWDRTYEQYF. CDR3 nucleotide sequence: TGTGCCAGCAGCTTCTGGGACAGGACCTACGAGCAGTACTTC.

The J gene is TRBJ2-3, the V gene TRBV6-5; 7 bases fit TRBD1. The J segment lost 1 base and the V segment lost 5 bases, leaving 6 bases of the junction unmatched. Germline lookup yields CDR1 MNHEY and CDR2 SVGAGI. The CDR3 spans 15 residues. CDR3 DNA sequence: TGTGCCAGCAGTCATCGGGACAGTCGCACAGATACGCAGTATTTT. It codes for CASSHRDSRTDTQYF.